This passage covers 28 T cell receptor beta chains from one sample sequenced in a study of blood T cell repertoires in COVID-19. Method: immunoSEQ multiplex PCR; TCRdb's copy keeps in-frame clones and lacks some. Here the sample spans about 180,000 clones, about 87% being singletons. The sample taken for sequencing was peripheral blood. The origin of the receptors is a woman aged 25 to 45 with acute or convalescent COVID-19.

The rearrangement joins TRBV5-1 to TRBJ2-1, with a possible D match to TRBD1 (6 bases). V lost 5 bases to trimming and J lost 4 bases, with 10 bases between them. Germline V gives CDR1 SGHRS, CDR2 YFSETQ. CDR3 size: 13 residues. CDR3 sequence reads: CASSLGQYNEQFF. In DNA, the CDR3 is TGCGCCAGCAGTCTAGGACAGTACAATGAGCAGTTCTTC.

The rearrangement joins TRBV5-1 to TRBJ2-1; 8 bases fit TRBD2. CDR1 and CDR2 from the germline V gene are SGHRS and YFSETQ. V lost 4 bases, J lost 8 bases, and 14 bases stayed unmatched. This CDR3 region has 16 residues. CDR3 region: CASSTLAGHRRDEQFF. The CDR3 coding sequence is TGCGCCAGCAGCACCCTAGCGGGCCACCGACGGGATGAGCAGTTCTTC.

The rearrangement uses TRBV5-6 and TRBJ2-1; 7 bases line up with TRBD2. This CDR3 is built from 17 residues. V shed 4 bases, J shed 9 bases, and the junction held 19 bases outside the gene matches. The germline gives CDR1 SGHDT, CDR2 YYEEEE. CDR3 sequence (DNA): TGTGCCAGCAGCCCACTCGGAGCGGGACCCCGAACGAGTGAGCAGTTCTTC. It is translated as CASSPLGAGPRTSEQFF.

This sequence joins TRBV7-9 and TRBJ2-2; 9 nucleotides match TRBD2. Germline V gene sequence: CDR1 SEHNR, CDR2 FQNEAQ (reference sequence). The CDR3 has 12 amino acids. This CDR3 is CSGRPGTGELFF. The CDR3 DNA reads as TGTAGCGGGAGGCCGGGGACCGGGGAGCTGTTTTTT.

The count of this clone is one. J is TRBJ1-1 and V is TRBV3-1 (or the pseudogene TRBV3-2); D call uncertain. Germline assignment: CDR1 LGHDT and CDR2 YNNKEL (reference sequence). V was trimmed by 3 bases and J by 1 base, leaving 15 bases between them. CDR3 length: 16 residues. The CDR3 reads CASSHGRGFGNTEAFF. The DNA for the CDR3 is TGTGCCAGCAGCCATGGGAGAGGGTTTGGGAACACTGAAGCTTTCTTT.

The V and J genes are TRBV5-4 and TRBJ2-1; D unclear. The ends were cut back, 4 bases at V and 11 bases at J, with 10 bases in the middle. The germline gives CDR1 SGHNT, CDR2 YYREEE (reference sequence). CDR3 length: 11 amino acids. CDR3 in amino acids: CASSNSLKQFF. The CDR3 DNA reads TGTGCCAGCAGCAACTCCTTAAAGCAGTTCTTC.

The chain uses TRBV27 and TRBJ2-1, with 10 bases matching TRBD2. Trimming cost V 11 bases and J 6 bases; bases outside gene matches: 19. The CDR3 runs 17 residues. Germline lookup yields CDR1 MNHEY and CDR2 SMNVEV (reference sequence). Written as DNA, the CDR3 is TGTGCCTTCCAAGCCCCCCCGAAGCGGGAGGGCCGCAATGAGCAGTTCTTC. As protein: CAFQAPPKREGRNEQFF.

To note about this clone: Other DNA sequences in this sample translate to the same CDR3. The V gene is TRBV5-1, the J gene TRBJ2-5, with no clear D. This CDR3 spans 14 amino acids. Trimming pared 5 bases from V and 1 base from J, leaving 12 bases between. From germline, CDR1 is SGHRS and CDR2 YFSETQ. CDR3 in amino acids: CASSRGGPQETQYF. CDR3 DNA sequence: TGCGCCAGCAGTCGCGGCGGCCCCCAAGAGACCCAGTACTTC.

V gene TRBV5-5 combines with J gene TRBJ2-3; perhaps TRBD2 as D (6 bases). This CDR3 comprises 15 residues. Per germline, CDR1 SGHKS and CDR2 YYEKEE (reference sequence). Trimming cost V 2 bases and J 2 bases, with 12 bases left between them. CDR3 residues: CASSLLAGYTDTQYF. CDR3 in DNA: TGTGCCAGCAGCTTACTAGCAGGGTACACAGATACGCAGTATTTT.

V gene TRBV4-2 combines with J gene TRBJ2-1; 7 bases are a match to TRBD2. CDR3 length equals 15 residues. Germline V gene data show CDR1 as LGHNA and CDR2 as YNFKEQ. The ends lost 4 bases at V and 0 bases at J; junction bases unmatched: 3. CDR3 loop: CASSLRTSSYNEQFF. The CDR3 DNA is TGTGCCAGCAGCCTAAGGACTAGCTCCTACAATGAGCAGTTCTTC.

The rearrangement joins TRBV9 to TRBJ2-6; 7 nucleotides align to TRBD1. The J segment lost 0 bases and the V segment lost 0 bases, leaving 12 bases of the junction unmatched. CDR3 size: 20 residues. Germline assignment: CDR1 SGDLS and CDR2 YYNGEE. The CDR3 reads CASSVGPLTGYPSGANVLTF. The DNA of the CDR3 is TGTGCCAGCAGCGTAGGGCCCCTGACAGGGTATCCCTCTGGGGCCAACGTCCTGACTTTC.

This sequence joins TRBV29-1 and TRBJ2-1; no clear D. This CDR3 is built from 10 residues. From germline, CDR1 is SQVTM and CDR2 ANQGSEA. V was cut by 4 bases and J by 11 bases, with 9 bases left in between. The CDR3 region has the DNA TGCAGCGTTGTGCGTGGTCAGCAGTTCTTC. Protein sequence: CSVVRGQQFF.

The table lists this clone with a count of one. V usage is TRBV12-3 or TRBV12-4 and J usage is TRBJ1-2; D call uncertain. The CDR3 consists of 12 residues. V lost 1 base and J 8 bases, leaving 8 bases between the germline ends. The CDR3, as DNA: TGTGCCAGCAGTTTAGGGTACGGGGGCTACACCTTC. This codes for CASSLGYGGYTF.

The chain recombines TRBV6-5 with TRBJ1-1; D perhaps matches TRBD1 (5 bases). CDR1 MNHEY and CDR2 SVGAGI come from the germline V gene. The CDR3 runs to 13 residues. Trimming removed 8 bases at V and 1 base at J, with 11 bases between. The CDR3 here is CASVSTGNTEAFF. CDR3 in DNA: TGTGCCAGCGTGAGTACAGGGAACACTGAAGCTTTCTTT.

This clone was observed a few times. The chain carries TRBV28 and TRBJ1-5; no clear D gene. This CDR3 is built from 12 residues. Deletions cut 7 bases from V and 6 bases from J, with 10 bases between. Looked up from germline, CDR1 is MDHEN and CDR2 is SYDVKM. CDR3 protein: CASTTNLQPQHF. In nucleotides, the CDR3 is TGTGCCAGCACCACAAACCTTCAGCCCCAGCATTTT.

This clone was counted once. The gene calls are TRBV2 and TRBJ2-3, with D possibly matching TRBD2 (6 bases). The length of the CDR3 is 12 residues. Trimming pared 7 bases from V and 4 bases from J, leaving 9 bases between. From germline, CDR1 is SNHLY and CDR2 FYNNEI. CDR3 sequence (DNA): TGTGCCAGCAATCGGGAGTCAGATACGCAGTATTTT. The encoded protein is CASNRESDTQYF.

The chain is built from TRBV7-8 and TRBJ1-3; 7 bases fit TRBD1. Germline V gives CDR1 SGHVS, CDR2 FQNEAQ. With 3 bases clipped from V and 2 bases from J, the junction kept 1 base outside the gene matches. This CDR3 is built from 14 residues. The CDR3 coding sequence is TGTGCCAGCAGCTTCGGGACAGCTGGAAACACCATATATTTT. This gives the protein CASSFGTAGNTIYF.

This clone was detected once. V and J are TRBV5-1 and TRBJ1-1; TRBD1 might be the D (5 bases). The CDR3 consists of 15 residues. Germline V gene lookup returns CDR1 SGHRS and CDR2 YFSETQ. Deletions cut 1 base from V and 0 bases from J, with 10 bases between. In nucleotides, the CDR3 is TGCGCCAGCAGCTTGAACGGGGGGATGAACACTGAAGCTTTCTTT. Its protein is CASSLNGGMNTEAFF.

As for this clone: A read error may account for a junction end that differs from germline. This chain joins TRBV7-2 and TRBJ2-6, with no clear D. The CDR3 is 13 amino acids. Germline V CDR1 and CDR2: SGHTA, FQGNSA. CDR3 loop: CASSPSLGQVPSF. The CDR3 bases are TGTGCCAGCAGCCCCAGCCTTGGGCAGGTTCCGTCTTTC.

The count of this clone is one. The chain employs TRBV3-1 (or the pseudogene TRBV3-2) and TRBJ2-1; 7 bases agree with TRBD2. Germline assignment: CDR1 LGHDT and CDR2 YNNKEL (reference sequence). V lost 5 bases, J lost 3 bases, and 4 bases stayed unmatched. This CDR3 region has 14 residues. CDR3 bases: TGTGCCAGCAGCTTCAGCGGGATCTACAATGAGCAGTTCTTC. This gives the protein CASSFSGIYNEQFF.

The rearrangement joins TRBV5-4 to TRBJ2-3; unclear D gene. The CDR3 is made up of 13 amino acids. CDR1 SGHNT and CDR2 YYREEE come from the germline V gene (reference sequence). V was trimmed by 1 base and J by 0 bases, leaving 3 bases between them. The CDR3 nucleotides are TGTGCCAGCAGCTTGACAAGCACAGATACGCAGTATTTT. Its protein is CASSLTSTDTQYF.

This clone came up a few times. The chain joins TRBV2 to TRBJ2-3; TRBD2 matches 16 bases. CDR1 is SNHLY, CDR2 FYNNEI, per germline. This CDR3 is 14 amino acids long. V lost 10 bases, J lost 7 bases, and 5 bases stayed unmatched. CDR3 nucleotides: TGTGCCAACGTGGGACTAGCGGGAGGGAATACGCAGTATTTT. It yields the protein CANVGLAGGNTQYF.

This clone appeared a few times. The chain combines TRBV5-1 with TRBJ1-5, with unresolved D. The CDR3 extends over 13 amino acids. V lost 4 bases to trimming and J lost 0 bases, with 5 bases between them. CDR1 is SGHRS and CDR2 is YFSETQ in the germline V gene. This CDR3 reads CASSQYSNQPQHF. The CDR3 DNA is TGCGCCAGCAGCCAGTATAGCAATCAGCCCCAGCATTTT.

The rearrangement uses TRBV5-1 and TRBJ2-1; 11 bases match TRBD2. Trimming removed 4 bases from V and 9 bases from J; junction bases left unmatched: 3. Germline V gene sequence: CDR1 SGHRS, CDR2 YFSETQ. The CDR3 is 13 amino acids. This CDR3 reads CASSILAGGEQFF. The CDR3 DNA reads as TGCGCCAGCAGCATTCTAGCGGGAGGTGAGCAGTTCTTC.

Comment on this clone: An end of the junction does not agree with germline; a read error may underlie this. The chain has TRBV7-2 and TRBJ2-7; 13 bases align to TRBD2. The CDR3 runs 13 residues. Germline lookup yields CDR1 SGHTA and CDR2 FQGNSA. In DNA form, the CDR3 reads TGTGCCAGCAGCTTAGGGACTAGCGGGAGACCCGACTTC. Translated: CASSLGTSGRPDF.

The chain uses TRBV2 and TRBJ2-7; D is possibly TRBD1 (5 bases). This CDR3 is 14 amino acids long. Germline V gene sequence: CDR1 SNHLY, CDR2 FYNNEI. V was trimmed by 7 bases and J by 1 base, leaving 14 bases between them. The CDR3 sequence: CASNPQTGSYEQYF. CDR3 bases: TGTGCCAGCAACCCCCAAACAGGATCCTACGAGCAGTACTTC.

The CDR3 region has the DNA TGCGCCAGCAGCCAAGATACACAAAATAGCAATCAGCCCCAGCATTTT. Translated: CASSQDTQNSNQPQHF. The chain is built from TRBV4-1 and TRBJ1-5; no clear D. The CDR3 spans 16 residues. V lost 0 bases to trimming and J lost 0 bases, with 9 bases between them. CDR1 is MGHRA, CDR2 YSYEKL, per germline.

CDR3 DNA: TGTGCCAGTTCGGGGGGGCCCTACAATGAGCAGTTCTTC. Protein product: CASSGGPYNEQFF. The V and J genes are TRBV19 and TRBJ2-1; 8 nucleotides align to TRBD2. V trimming: 8 bases; J trimming: 2 bases; junction bases outside the gene matches: 2. Germline lookup yields CDR1 LNHDA and CDR2 SQIVND (reference sequence). The CDR3 is 13 residues long.